This T cell receptor beta chain appears in the sequencing data of a study of a mutant IDH1 vaccine in newly diagnosed glioma listed by TCRdb under 2021. Broadly, across the study: Vaccination started 4-6 weeks after radiotherapy alone, or was given together with temozolomide cycles in the groups whose treatment included chemotherapy. Longitudinal TCRB deep sequencing was performed for roughly 24 treated patients wherever samples were available for exploratory analyses. Of the approximately 30 treated patients, around 62% were male and approximately 40% were female, and the mean age was approximately 40 years. Before enrollment, most patients had been given radiochemotherapy with temozolomide as standard therapy, while the rest had received either radiotherapy alone or temozolomide alone. Peripheral blood was drawn at six visits: V03 (baseline), V05, V07, V10, V12 and V13. The week-35 safety follow-up was designated visit V12, and the week-47 end of study was designated visit V13.

This clone was counted a single time. No antigen is known for it. No much larger clonotype is one base removed from it; base qualities were not supplied. The germline V gene specifies SGHRS as CDR1 and YFSETQ as CDR2. CDR3 length: 16 amino acids, cysteine to phenylalanine. Only the CDR3 region is kept as DNA, spanning 48 bases read in frame from base 1. The V end loses 0 bases and the J end loses 0 bases, and a stretch of 9 bases separates them. Per the publication, the time point label means: week 47, end of study. Each vaccine dose was 300 ug of a 20-mer mutant IDH1 peptide in Montanide, given subcutaneously with topical imiquimod. Patients were given eight vaccinations, in weeks 1, 3, 5, 7, 11, 15, 19 and 23, which matched visits V03 through V10. All donors had newly diagnosed IDH1-mutant astrocytomas of WHO grade 3 or 4 that showed loss of nuclear ATRX. The samples were drawn from NOA16, a multicentre, single-arm, open-label phase I trial in Germany that tested a mutant IDH1 peptide vaccine in humans for the first time. Genomic DNA for TCRB sequencing was isolated from EDTA blood with the DNeasy Blood and Tissue Kit.

Summary of the overall study and its limitations: PBMC samples for TCRB deep sequencing were selected based on availability. The authors stated that sample limitations prevented analyses of patient blood samples from being reproduced. Across multiple MHC alleles, vaccine-induced immune responses were seen in around 93% of patients. Changes in the top peripheral T cell clonotypes picked up by TCRB sequencing did not appear to be linked to pseudoprogression.

The library came from the immunoSEQ multiplex PCR assay. The hsTCRB Kit was used according to the manufacturer's protocol to amplify rearranged TCR beta chain sequences. Sequencing of TCRB libraries was carried out on an Illumina MiSeq. In the source study's methods: The kit vendor's proprietary platform handled demultiplexing, trimming and gene mapping. The source is immuneACCESS, and TCRdb retained only in-frame sequences with V and J called. Part of the clones is not carried over; for the studies checked, unresolved V genes explain less than half of this, and the remainder is unexplained. V and J calls and clone size are as listed in that table; D and trimming were resolved from the DNA. Within this sample are roughly 21,000 clones, with roughly 80% of them counted one time only. The ten largest clones add up to 2.8% of the sample.

The sequence came from a man aged 40-49 years with glioma. Specimen: PBMCs, collected from a glioma patient whose treatment included an IDH1 peptide vaccine. Recombination connected TRBV5-1 to TRBJ1-4; the D gene is not confidently resolved. In nucleotides, the sequence is TGCGCCAGCAGCTTGGATCCGATTGCAACTAATGAAAAACTGTTTTTT. Translated, it reads CASSLDPIATNEKLFF. The CDR3, completed at both ends by the reference TRBV5-1 and TRBJ1-4 genes, gives the full variable domain KAGVTQTPRYLIKTRGQQVTLSCSPISGHRSVSWYQQTPGQGLQFLFEYFSETQRNKGNFPGRFSGRQFSNSRSEMNVSTLELGDSALYLCASSLDPIATNEKLFFGSGTQLSVL.